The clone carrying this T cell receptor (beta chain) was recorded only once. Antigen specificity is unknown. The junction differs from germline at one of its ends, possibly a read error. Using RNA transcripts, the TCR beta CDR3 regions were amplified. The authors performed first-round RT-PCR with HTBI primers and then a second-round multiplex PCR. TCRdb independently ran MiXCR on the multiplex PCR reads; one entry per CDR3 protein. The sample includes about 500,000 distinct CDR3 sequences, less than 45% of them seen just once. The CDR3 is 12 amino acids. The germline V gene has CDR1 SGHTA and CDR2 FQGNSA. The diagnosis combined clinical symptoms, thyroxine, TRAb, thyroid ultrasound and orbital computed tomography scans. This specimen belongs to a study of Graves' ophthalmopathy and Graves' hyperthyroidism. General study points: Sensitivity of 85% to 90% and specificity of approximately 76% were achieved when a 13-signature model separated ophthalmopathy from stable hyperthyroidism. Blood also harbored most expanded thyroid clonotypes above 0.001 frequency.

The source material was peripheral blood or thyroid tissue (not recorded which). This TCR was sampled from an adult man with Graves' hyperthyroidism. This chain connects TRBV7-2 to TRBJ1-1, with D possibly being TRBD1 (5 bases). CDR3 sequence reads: CASSLRGYEASF. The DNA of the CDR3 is TGTGCCAGCAGCCTTCGGGGCTATGAAGCTTCCTTT.